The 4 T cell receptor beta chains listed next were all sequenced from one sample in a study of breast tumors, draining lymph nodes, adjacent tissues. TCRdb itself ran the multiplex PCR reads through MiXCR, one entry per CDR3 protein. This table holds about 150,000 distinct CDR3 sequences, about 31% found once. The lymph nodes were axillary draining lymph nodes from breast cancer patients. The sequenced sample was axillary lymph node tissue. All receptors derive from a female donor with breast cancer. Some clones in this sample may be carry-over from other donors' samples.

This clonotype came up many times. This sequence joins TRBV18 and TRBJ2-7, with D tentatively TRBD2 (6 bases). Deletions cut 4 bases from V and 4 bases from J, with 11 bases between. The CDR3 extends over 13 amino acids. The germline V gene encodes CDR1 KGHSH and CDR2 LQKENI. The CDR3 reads CASSQGTGYEQYV. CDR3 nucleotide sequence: TGTGCCAGCTCACAGGGGACTGGATACGAGCAGTACGTC.

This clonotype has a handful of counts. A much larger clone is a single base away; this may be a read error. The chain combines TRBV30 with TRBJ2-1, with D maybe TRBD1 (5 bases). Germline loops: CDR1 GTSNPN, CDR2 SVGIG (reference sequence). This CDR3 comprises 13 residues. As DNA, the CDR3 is TGTGCCTTGCTGTTCAGGGCGTACAGTGAGCAGTTCTTC. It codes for CALLFRAYSEQFF.

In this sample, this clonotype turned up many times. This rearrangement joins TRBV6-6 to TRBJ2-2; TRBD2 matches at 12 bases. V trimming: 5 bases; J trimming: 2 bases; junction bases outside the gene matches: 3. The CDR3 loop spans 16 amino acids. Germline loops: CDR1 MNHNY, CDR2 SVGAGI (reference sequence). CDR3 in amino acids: CASSQTSGGNTGELFF. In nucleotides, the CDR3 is TGTGCCAGCAGTCAGACTAGCGGGGGTAACACCGGGGAGCTGTTTTTT.

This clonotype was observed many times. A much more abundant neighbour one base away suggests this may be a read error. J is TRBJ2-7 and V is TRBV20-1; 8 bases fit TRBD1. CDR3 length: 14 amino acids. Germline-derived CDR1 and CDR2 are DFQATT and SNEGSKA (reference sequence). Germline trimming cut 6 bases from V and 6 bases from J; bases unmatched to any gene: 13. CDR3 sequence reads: CSASRRGHKSEQYV. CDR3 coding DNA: TGCAGTGCCAGCCGCAGGGGGCACAAGTCCGAGCAGTACGTC.